This is a list of T cell receptor beta chains from one sample in a study of identical twins. In TCRdb, the 5' RACE reads were re-called with MiXCR into one record per CDR3 protein. This table holds approximately 530,000 distinct CDR3 sequences, under 25% found once. In addition, the sample was reused for a study of yellow fever vaccine responses in identical twins.

Sequencing was done on a sample of CD4+ T cells sorted from blood. All receptors come from a woman younger than 35 in good health. Each CDR3 is given with its conserved first and last residue. A D gene is named only where the DNA matches it firmly. Clone size is given for some rows only: seen once, a few or many times, or a class if the clone is expanded.

V gene	D gene	J gene	clone size	CDR3 protein	CDR3 DNA
TRBV6-1	.	TRBJ1-5	few	CASSQVILQPQHF	TGTGCCAGCAGCCAGGTTATTTTGCAGCCCCAGCATTTT
TRBV5-1	.	TRBJ2-3	many	CASSLVSDTQYF	TGCGCCAGCAGCTTGGTCTCGGATACGCAGTATTTT
TRBV18	TRBD2	TRBJ2-4	.	CASSDTGLVAKNIQYF	TGTGCCAGCTCCGATACGGGACTAGTAGCCAAAAACATTCAGTACTTC
TRBV29-1	.	TRBJ2-6	few	CSVVGGSGANVLTF	TGCAGCGTTGTGGGGGGCTCTGGGGCCAACGTCCTGACTTTC
TRBV6-2/TRBV6-3	TRBD1	TRBJ2-1	.	CASSYVGTGGHNEQFF	TGTGCCAGCAGTTACGTAGGGACAGGAGGGCACAATGAGCAGTTCTTC
TRBV12-3/TRBV12-4	TRBD2	TRBJ2-1	few	CASSFGGAGDEQFF	TGTGCCAGCAGTTTCGGCGGGGCGGGAGATGAGCAGTTCTTC
TRBV11-2	TRBD2	TRBJ2-5	.	CASSLRAGGSVETQYF	TGTGCCAGCAGCTTAAGAGCGGGGGGCAGTGTAGAGACCCAGTACTTC
TRBV11-1	TRBD2	TRBJ2-1	.	CASSLGSWATSGSYNEQFF	TGTGCCAGCAGCTTAGGTTCGTGGGCGACTAGCGGGAGTTACAATGAGCAGTTCTTC
TRBV12-3/TRBV12-4	TRBD1	TRBJ1-1	.	CASTQPGQALKAFF	TGTGCCAGCACCCAGCCGGGACAGGCGTTAAAAGCTTTCTTT
TRBV3-1	TRBD2	TRBJ2-3	.	CASRQNSGRLTDTQYF	TGTGCCAGCAGACAGAATAGCGGGAGATTGACAGATACGCAGTATTTT
TRBV20-1	TRBD2	TRBJ2-2	few	CSASGRGGELFF	TGCAGTGCGAGCGGGAGAGGTGGGGAGCTGTTTTTT
TRBV12-3/TRBV12-4	TRBD1	TRBJ2-1	.	CASSSLGQGAIDNEQFF	TGTGCCAGCAGTTCCCTCGGACAGGGGGCGATCGACAATGAGCAGTTCTTC
TRBV5-4	.	TRBJ2-2	.	CASSSQRTGELFF	TGTGCCAGCAGCTCCCAGCGTACCGGGGAGCTGTTTTTT
TRBV29-1	.	TRBJ1-2	few	CSVEDLARVGGYTF	TGCAGCGTTGAAGATCTCGCCAGGGTTGGTGGCTACACCTTC
TRBV27	.	TRBJ1-1	few	CASKRSGGTEAFF	TGTGCCAGCAAACGGTCGGGAGGCACTGAAGCTTTCTTT
TRBV10-2	.	TRBJ1-2	.	CASGDRGDIDYGYTF	TGCGCCAGCGGTGATCGGGGAGATATTGACTATGGCTACACCTTC
TRBV20-1	TRBD2	TRBJ2-1	.	CSADSRGTSGSGGSYNEQFF	TGCAGTGCTGACTCTCGGGGGACTAGCGGGAGCGGGGGTTCATACAATGAGCAGTTCTTC
TRBV12-3/TRBV12-4	.	TRBJ2-3	once	CASSFAGGFTDTQYF	TGTGCCAGCAGTTTCGCAGGGGGGTTCACAGATACGCAGTATTTT
TRBV10-3	TRBD2	TRBJ2-2	few	CAIRTTGEGPSGELFF	TGTGCCATCAGGACCACGGGGGAGGGCCCCTCCGGGGAGCTGTTTTTT
TRBV12-3/TRBV12-4	.	TRBJ2-2	.	CASSLRGLRAGELFF	TGTGCCAGCAGTTTACGAGGATTAAGGGCCGGGGAGCTGTTTTTT
TRBV9	TRBD1	TRBJ2-6	few	CASSPRGQGYSGANVLTF	TGTGCCAGCAGCCCCAGGGGACAGGGATATTCTGGGGCCAACGTCCTGACTTTC
TRBV27	TRBD2	TRBJ2-3	.	CASSFKTVSGGARDTQYF	TGTGCCAGCAGTTTCAAAACCGTTAGCGGGGGGGCCCGGGATACGCAGTATTTT
TRBV29-1	TRBD2	TRBJ2-1	few	CSVEQLAGVQFF	TGCAGCGTTGAACAACTAGCGGGGGTTCAGTTCTTC
TRBV6-1	.	TRBJ1-2	.	CASSRKTGSNYGYTF	TGTGCCAGCAGTCGGAAAACAGGATCTAACTATGGCTACACCTTC
TRBV2	.	TRBJ2-7	few	CASRGALGGRATYEQYF	TGTGCCAGCAGGGGGGCATTGGGGGGCAGGGCAACGTACGAGCAGTACTTC
TRBV10-3	.	TRBJ2-2	.	CATEPNREAGELFF	TGTGCCACAGAACCCAACCGCGAGGCCGGGGAGCTGTTTTTT
TRBV20-1	.	TRBJ2-2	.	CSASLLPGPSGGELFF	TGCAGTGCTAGCCTTTTGCCGGGCCCCTCGGGCGGGGAGCTGTTTTTT